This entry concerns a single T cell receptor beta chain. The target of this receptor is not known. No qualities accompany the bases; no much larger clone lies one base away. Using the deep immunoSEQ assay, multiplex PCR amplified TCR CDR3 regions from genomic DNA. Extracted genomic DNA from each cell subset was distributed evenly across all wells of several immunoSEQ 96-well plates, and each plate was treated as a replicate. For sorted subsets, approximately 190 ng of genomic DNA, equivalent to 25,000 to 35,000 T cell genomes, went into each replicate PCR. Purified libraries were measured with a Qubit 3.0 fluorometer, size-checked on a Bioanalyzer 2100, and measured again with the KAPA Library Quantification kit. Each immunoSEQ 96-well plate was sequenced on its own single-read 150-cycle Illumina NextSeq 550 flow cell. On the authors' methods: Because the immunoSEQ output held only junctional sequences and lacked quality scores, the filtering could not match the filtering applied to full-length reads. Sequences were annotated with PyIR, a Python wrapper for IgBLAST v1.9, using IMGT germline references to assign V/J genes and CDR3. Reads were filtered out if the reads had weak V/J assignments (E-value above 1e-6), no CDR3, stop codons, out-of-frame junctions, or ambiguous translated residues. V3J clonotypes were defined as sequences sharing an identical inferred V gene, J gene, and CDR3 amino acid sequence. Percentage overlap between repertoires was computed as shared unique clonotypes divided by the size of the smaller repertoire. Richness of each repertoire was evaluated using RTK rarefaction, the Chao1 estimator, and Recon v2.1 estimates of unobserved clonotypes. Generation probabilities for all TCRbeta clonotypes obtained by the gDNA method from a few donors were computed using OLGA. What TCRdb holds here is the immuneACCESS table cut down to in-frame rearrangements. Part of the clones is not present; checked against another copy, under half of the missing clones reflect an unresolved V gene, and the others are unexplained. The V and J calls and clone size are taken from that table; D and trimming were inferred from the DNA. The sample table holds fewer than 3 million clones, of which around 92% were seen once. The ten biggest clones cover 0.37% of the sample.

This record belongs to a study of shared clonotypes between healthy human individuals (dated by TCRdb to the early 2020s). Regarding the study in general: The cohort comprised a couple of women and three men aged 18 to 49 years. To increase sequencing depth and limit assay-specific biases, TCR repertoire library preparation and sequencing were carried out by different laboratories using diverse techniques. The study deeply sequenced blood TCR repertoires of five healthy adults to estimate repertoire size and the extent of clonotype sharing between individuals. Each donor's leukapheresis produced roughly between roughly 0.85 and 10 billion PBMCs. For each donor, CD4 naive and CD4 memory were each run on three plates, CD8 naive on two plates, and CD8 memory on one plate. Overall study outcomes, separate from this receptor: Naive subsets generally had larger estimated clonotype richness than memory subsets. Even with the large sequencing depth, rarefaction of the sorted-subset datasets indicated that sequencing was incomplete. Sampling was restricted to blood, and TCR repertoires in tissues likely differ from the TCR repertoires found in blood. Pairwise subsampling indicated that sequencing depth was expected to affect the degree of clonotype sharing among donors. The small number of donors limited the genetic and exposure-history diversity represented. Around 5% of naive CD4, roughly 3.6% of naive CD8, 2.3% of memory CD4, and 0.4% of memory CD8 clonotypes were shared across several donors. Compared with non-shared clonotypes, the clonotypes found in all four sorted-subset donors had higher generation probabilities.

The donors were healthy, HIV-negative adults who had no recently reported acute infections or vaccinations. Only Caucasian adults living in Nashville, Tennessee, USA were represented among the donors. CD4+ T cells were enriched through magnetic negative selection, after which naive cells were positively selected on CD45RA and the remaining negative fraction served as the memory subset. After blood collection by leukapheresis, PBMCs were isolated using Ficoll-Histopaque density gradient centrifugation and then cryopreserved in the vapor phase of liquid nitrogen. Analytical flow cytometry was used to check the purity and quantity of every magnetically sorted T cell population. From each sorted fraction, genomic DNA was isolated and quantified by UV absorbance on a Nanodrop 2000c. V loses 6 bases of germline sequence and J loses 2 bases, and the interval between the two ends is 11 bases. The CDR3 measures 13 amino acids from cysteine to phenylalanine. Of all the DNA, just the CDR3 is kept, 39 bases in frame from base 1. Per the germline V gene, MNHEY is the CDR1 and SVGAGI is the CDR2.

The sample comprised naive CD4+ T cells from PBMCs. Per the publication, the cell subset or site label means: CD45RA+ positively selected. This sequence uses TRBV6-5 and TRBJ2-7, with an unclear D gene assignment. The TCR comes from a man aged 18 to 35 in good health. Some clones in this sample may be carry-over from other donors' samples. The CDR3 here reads CASRKAPTYEQYF. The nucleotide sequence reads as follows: TGTGCCAGCAGAAAGGCCCCCACCTACGAGCAGTACTTC.